This T cell receptor (beta chain) was identified during a study of identical twins. The study, taken as a whole, reports: Within twin pairs, the out-of-frame alpha sequences they shared showed excess low generation probability. Partly confounded zero-insertion analyses could result from invariant MAIT and iNKT cells. The abundant beta clonotypes from cord blood had fewer insertions, and memory repertoires had none of this.

TCRdb itself ran the 5' RACE reads through MiXCR, one entry per CDR3 protein. The sample lists roughly 490,000 distinct CDR3 sequences; roughly an eighth were seen once. Trimming took 0 bases from V and 3 from J; bases not matched to a gene: 2. CDR1 and CDR2 from the germline V gene are MNHEY and SMNVEV (reference sequence). The CDR3 has 16 amino acids. This clonotype was found a few times. The target antigen is unknown. This same sample was also taken into another study, of yellow fever vaccine responses in identical twins.

The V gene is TRBV27, the J gene TRBJ2-1; TRBD2 agrees at 10 bases. This TCR derives from a young woman in good health. The material sequenced was CD4+ T cells sorted from blood. In DNA, the CDR3 is TGTGCCAGCAGTTTATCCGGACTAGCGGACTACAATGAGCAGTTCTTC. Protein product: CASSLSGLADYNEQFF.